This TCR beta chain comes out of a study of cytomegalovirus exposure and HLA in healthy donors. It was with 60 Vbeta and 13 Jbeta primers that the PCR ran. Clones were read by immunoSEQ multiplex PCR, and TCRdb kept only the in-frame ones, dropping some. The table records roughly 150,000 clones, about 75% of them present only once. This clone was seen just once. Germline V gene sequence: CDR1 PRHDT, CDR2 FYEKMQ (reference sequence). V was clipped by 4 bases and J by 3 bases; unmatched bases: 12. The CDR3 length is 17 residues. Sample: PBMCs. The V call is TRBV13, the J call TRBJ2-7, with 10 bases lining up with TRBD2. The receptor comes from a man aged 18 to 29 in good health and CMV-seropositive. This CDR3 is CASSSRRLAGAFYEQYF. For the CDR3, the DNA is TGTGCCAGCAGCTCTCGCAGACTAGCGGGTGCCTTCTACGAGCAGTACTTC.